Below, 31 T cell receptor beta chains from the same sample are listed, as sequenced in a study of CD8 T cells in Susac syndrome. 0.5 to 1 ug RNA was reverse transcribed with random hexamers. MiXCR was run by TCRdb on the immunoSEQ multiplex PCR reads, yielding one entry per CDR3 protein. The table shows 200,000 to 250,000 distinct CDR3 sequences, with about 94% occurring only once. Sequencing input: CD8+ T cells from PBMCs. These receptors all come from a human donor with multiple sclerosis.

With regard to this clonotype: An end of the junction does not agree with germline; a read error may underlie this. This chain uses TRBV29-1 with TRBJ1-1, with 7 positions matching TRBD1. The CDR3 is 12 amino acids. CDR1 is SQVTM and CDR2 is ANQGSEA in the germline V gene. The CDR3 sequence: CSVEAGGTEAFF. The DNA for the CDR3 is TGCAGTGTTGAGGCAGGGGGCACTGAAGCTTTCTTT.

CDR3 loop: CASNQGGGNTIYF. In DNA form, the CDR3 reads TGTGCCAGCAACCAAGGCGGAGGAAACACCATATATTTT. The genes are TRBV9 and TRBJ1-3; D is unclear. V lost 6 bases to trimming and J lost 4 bases, with 11 bases between them. Germline assignment: CDR1 SGDLS and CDR2 YYNGEE. This CDR3 is 13 amino acids long.

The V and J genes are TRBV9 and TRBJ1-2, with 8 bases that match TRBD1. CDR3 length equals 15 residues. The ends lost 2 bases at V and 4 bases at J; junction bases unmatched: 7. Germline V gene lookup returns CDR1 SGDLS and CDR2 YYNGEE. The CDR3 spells CASSVGDRSGYGYTF. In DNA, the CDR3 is TGTGCCAGCAGCGTGGGGGACAGGAGTGGCTATGGCTACACCTTC.

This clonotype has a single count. The DNA of the CDR3 is TGCGCCAGCAGCCAAGATACTGGCTTCACCGGGGAGCTGTTTTTT. It translates to CASSQDTGFTGELFF. The rearrangement joins TRBV4-1 to TRBJ2-2, with D unresolved. The CDR3 extends over 15 amino acids. Germline V gives CDR1 MGHRA, CDR2 YSYEKL. V lost 0 bases, J lost 4 bases, and 9 bases lay in between.

The CDR3 loop is CASSLTPQPGAGEAFF. The CDR3 nucleotides are TGTGCCAGCAGCCTAACCCCCCAGCCAGGGGCGGGAGAAGCTTTCTTT. The rearrangement links TRBV13 to TRBJ1-1; D may be TRBD1 (6 bases). The ends were cut back, 5 bases at V and 8 bases at J, with 24 bases in the middle. From germline, CDR1 is PRHDT and CDR2 FYEKMQ (reference sequence). The CDR3 runs to 16 residues.

The DNA of the CDR3 is TGCGCCAGCAGCCAGGACCCCGGGACACTGCAAGAGACCCAGTACTTC. Its translation: CASSQDPGTLQETQYF. The chain is built from TRBV4-1 and TRBJ2-5, with TRBD1 as a possible D gene (6 bases). The CDR3 loop spans 16 amino acids. With 3 bases removed from V and 2 bases from J, the gap between germline ends came to 16 bases. Germline CDR1 and CDR2: MGHRA and YSYEKL.

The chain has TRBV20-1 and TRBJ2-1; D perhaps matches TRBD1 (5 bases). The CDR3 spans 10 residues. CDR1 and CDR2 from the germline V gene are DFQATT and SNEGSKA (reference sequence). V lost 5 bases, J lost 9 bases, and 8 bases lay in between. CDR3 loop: CSAQGGEQFF. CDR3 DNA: TGCAGTGCTCAGGGCGGTGAGCAGTTCTTC.

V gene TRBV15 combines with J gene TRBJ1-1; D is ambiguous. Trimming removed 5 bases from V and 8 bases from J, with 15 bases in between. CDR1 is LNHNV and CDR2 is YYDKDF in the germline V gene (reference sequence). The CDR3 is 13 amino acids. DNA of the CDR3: TGTGCCACCAGCGACCGAACAGCGAAGGAAGCTTTCTTT. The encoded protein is CATSDRTAKEAFF.

CDR3 sequence (DNA): TGTGCCAGCAGCTTTACAGGGGTGCCAGATACGCAGTATTTT. This gives the protein CASSFTGVPDTQYF. V is TRBV5-6 and J is TRBJ2-3, with 7 positions matching TRBD1. Germline CDR1 is SGHDT and CDR2 is YYEEEE. V lost 2 bases, J lost 4 bases, and 4 bases stayed unmatched. The CDR3 length is 14 residues.

The CDR3 DNA reads as TGTGCCAGCAGTTTCAGGGCCGTAGGCAATCAGCCCCAGCATTTT. The encoded protein is CASSFRAVGNQPQHF. The chain uses TRBV12-3 or TRBV12-4 and TRBJ1-5; a weak D match, TRBD1 (5 bases). The CDR3 spans 15 residues. V gave up 3 bases and J gave up 2 bases, with 11 bases separating them.

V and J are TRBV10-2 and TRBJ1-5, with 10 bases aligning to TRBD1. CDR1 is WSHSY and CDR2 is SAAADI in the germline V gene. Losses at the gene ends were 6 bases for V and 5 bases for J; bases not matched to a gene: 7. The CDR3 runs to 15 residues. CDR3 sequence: CASSSGTGVDQPQHF. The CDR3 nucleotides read TGCGCCAGCAGCTCCGGGACAGGGGTAGATCAGCCCCAGCATTTT.

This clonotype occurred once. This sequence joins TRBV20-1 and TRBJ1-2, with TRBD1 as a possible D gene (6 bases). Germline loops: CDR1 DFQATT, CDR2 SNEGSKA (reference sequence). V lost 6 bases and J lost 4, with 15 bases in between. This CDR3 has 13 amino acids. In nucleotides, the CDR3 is TGCAGTGCGCGGGACACTACGTTCTATGGCTACACCTTC. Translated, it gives CSARDTTFYGYTF.

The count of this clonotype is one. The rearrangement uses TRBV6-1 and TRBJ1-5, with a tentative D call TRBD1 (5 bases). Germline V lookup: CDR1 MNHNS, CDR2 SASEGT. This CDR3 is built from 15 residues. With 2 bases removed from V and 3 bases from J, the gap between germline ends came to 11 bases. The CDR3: CASSETGRPNQPQHF. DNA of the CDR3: TGTGCCAGCAGTGAAACGGGACGGCCCAATCAGCCCCAGCATTTT.

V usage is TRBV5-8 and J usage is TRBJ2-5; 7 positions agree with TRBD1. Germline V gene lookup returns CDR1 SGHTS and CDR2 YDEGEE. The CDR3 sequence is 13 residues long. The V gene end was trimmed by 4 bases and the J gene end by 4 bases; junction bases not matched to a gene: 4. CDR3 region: CASSRAGGETQYF. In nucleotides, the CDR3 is TGTGCCAGCAGCCGGGCAGGGGGAGAGACCCAGTACTTC. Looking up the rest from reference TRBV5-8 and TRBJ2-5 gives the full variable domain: EAGVTQSPTHLIKTRGQQATLRCSPISGHTSVYWYQQALGLGLQFLLWYDEGEERNRGNFPPRFSGRQFPNYSSELNVNALELEDSALYLCASSRAGGETQYFGPGTRLLVL.

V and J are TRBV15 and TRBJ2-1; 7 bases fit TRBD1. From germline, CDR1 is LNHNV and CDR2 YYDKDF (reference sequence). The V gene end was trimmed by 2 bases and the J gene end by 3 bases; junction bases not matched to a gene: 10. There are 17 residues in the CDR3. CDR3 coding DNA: TGTGCCACCAGCAGACCACAGGGGCGGTCGAACTACAATGAGCAGTTCTTC. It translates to CATSRPQGRSNYNEQFF.

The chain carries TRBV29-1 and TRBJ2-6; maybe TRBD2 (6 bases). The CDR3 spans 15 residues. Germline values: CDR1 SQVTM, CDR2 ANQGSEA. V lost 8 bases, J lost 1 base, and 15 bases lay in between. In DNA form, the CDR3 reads TGCAGCTGCCTCGGGACTTCGTCTGGGGCCAACGTCCTGACTTTC. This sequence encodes CSCLGTSSGANVLTF.

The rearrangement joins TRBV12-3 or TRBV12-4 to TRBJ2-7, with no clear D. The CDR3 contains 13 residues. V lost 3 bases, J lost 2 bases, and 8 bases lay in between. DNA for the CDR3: TGTGCCAGCAGTTTTCAGGTTACCTACGAGCAGTACTTC. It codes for CASSFQVTYEQYF.

The CDR3 nucleotides read TGTGCCAGCAGCCTAACCTTCACCGGGACAGTAAGAGACAACCAGTACTTC. Translation gives CASSLTFTGTVRDNQYF. The chain uses TRBV28 and TRBJ2-5, with TRBD1 identical over 7 bases. Losses at the gene ends were 6 bases for V and 10 bases for J; bases not matched to a gene: 23. There are 17 residues in the CDR3. Germline V gene data show CDR1 as MDHEN and CDR2 as SYDVKM.

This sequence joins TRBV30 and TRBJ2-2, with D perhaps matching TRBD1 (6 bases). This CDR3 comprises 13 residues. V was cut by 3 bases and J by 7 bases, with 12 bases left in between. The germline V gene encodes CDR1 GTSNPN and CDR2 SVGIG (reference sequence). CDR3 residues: CAWRQGWYGELFF. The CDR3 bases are TGTGCCTGGAGGCAGGGGTGGTACGGGGAGCTGTTTTTT.

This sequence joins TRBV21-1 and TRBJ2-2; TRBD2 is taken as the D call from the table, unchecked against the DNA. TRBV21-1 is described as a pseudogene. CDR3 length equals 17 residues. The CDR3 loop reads CASSKVAGGLNTGELFF. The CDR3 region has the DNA TGTGCCAGCAGCAAGGTAGCGGGAGGATTGAACACCGGGGAGCTGTTTTTT.

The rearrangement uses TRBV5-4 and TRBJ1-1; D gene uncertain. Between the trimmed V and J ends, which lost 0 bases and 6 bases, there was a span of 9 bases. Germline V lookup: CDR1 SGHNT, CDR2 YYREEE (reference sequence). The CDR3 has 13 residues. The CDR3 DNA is TGTGCCAGCAGCTTGGCCGAGACATCTGAAGCTTTCTTT. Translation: CASSLAETSEAFF.

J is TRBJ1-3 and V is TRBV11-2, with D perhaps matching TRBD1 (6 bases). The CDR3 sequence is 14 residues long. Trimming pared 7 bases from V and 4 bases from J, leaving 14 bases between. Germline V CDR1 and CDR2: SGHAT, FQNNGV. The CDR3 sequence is CASTLGGTGNTIYF. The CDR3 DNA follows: TGTGCCAGCACCCTAGGGGGGACCGGAAACACCATATATTTT.

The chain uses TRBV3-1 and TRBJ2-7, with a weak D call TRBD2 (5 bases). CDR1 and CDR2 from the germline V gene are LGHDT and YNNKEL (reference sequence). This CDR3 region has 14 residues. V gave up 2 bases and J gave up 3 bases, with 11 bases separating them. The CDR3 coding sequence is TGTGCCAGCAGCCAATTAGAAGGACTCTACGAGCAGTACTTC. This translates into CASSQLEGLYEQYF.

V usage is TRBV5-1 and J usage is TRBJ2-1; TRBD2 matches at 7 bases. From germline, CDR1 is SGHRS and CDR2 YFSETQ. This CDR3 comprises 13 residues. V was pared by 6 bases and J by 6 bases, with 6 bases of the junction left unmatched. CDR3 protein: CASNVASGNEQFF. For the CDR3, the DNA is TGCGCCAGCAATGTGGCTAGCGGCAATGAGCAGTTCTTC.

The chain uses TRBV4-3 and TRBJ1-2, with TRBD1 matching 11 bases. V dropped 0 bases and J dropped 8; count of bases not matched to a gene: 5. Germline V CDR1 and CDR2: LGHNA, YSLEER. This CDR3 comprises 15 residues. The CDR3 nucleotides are TGCGCCAGCAGCCAAGAACTGAGGACAGGGGGCGGCTACACCTTC. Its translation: CASSQELRTGGGYTF.

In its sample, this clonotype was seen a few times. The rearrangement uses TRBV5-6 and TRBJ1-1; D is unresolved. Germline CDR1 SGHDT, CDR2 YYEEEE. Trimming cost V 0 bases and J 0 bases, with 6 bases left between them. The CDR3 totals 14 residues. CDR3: CASSLGTVNTEAFF. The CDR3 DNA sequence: TGTGCCAGCAGCTTGGGGACGGTGAACACTGAAGCTTTCTTT.

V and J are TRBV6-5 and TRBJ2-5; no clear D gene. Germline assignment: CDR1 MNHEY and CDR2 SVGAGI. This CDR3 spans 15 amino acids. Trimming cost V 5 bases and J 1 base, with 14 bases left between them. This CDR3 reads CASSVDARTQETQYF. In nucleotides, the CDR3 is TGTGCCAGCAGTGTCGACGCCCGTACCCAAGAGACCCAGTACTTC.

The CDR3 here is CASSASGTGDEKLFF. The CDR3 DNA reads TGTGCCAGCAGTGCCTCCGGGACAGGGGATGAAAAACTGTTTTTT. The chain is built from TRBV2 and TRBJ1-4, with 10 nucleotides matching TRBD1. V lost 4 bases and J lost 6; bases outside the gene matches: 5. Germline-derived CDR1 and CDR2 are SNHLY and FYNNEI. This CDR3 has 15 amino acids.

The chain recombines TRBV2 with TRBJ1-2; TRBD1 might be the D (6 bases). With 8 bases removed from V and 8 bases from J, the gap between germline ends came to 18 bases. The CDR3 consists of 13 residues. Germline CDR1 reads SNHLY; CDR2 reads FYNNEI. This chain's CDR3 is CASPLDSPLGYTF. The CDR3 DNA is TGTGCCAGCCCCCTGGACAGCCCGTTAGGCTACACCTTC.

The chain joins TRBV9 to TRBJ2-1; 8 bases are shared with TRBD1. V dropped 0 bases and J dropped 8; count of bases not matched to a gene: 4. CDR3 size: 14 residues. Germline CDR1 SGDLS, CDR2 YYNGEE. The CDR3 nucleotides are TGTGCCAGCAGCGTAGGGACAGGGTGGGATGAGCAGTTCTTC. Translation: CASSVGTGWDEQFF.

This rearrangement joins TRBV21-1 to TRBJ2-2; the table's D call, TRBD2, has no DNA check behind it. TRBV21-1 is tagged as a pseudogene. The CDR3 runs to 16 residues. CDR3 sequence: CAREVGLAENTGELFF. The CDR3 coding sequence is TGTGCCAGAGAGGTGGGATTAGCGGAGAACACCGGGGAGCTGTTTTTT.